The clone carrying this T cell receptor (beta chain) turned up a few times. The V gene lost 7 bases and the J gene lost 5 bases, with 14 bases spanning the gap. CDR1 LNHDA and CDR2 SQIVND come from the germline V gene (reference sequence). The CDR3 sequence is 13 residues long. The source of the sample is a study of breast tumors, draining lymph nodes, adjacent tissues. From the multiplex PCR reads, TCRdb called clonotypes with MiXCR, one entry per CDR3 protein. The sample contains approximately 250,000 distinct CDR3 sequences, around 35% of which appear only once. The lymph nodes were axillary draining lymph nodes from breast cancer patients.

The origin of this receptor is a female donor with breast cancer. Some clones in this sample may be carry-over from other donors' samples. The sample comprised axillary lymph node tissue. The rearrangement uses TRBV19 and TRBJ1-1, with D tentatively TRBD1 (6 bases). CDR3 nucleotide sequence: TGTGCCAGTAAGGTCAGGGGCGAGACTGAAGCTTTCTTT. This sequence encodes CASKVRGETEAFF.